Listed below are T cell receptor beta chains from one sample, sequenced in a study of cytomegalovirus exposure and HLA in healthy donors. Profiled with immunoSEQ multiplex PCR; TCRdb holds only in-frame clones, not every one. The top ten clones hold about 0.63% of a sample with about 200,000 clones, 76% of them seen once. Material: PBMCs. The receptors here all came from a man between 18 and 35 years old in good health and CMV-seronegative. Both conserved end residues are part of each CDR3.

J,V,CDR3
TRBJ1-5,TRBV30,CAWAVWGGNQPQHF
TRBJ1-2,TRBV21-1,CASSRGVYGYTF
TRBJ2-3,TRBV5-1,CASSLVTSGEGTQYF
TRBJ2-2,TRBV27,CASSPRIEAGVFTGELFF
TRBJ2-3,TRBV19,CASSIAGTSGPQQYF
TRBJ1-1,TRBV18,CASSSPGDTEAFF
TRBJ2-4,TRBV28,CASSLQQGNENIQYF
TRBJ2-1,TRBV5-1,CASRYTSGEQFF
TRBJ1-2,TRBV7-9,CASSLEPGHNYGYTF
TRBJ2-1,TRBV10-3,CAIKGDNEQFF
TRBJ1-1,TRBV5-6,CASSSGRVKAFF
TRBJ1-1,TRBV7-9,CASSLGNRGNTEAFF
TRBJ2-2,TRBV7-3,CASSLTGGDYTGELFF
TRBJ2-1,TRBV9,CASSAASSSGTYNEQFF
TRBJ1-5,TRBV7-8,CASSLEGRGPNQPQHF
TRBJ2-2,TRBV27,CASSLLQGAGELFF
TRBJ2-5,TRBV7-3,CASSLSGGTNQETQYF
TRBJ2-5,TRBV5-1,CASSFGSGEIETQYF
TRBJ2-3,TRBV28,CASSFGPGGSSTDTQYF
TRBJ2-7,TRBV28,CASTHSAGAPYEQYF
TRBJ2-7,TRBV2,CASSVTRFSGDEQYF
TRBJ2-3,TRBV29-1,CSVDRLAASTDTQYF
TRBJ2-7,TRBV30,CAWRGTSPYEQYF
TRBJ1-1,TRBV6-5,CASSFNRGGTEAFF
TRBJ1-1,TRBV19,CASRRDRAQNTEAFF
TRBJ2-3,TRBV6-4,CASKAVPGADTQYF
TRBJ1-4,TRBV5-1,CASSFDRGTEKLFF
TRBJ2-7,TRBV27,CASSPPTGPYEQYF
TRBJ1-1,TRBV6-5,CASSRTGEGNTEAFF
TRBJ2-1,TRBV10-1,CASSDPGEGHEQFF
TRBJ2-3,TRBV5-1,CASSLGIAVSGTDTQYF
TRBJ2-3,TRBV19,CASRLLAAGGDTQYF
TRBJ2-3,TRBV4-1,CASRPGLAGTDTQYF
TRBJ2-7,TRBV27,CASSLVGQGGNEQYF
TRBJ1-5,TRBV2,CASSRQINQPQHF
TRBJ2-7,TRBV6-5,CASSSRTSGGPYEQYF
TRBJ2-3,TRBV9,CASSVRDTQYF
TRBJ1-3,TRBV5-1,CASSPGQGENTIYF
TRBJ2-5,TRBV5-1,CASSLGSAGGPWETQYF
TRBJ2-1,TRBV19,CASSFIAGAFVEQFF
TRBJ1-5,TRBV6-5,CASSADRVWNQPQHF
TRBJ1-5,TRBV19,CASSEGRVPQPQHF
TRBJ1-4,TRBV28,CASSPPGQGGEKLFF
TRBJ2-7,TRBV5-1,CASSPHPTSGLSSYEQYF
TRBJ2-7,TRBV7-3,CASSPGQGIEQYF
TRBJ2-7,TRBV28,CASSLPPTYEQYF
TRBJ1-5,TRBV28,CASSGDRAYSNQPQHF
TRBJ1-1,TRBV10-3,CAINPGVNTEAFF
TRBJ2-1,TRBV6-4,CASSERAEANEQFF
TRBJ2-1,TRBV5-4,CASSRNMAASGSYNEQFF
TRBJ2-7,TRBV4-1,CASSQGLAGEQYF
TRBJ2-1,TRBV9,CASSARRLAGSDEQFF
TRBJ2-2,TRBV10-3,CATQQGANTGELFF